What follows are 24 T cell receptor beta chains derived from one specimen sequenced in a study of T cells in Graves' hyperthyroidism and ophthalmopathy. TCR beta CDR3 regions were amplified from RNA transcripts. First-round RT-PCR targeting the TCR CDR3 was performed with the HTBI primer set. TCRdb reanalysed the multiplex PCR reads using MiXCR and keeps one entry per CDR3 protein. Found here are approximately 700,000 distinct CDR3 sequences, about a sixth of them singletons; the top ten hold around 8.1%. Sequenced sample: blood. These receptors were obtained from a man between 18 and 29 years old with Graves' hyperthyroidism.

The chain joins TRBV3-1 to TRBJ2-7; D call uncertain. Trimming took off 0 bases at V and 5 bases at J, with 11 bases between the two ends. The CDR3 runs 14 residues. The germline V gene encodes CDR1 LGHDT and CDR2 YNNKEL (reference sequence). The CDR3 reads CASSQDLTSHEQYF. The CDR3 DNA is TGTGCCAGCAGCCAAGATCTGACTTCTCACGAGCAGTACTTC.

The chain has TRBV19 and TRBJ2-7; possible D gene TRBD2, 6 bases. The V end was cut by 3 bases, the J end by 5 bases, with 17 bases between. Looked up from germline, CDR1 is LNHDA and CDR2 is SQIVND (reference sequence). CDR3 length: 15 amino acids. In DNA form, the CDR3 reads TGTGCCAGTAGTATGTATGCGGGAACGATAAACGAGCAGTACTTC. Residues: CASSMYAGTINEQYF.

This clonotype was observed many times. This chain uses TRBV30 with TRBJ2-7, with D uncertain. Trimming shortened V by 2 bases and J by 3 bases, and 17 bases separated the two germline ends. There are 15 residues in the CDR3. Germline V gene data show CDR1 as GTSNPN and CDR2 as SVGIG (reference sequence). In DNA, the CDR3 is TGTGCCTGGAGTTCAAGCAGAACGTGGGGCTACGAGCAGTACTTC. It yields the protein CAWSSSRTWGYEQYF.

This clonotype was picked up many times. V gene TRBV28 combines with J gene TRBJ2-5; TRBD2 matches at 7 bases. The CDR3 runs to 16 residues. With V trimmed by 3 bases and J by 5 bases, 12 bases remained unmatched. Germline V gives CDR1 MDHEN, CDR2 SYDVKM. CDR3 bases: TGTGCCAGCAGTTTTTCCATTCTGGGGGGAGGGGAGACCCAGTACTTC. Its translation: CASSFSILGGGETQYF.

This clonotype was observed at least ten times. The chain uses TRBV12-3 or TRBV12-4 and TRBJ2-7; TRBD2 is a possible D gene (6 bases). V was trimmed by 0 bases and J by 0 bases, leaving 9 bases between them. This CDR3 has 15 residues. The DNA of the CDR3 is TGTGCCAGCAGTTTAGCGGTGGGAGGCTCCTACGAGCAGTACTTC. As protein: CASSLAVGGSYEQYF.

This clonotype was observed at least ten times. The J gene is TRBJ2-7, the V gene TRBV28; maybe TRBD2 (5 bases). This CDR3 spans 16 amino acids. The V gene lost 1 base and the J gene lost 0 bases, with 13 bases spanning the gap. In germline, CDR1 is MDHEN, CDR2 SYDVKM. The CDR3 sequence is CASSLFGNRGSYEQYF. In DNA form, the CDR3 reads TGTGCCAGCAGTTTATTCGGTAATCGGGGCTCCTACGAGCAGTACTTC.

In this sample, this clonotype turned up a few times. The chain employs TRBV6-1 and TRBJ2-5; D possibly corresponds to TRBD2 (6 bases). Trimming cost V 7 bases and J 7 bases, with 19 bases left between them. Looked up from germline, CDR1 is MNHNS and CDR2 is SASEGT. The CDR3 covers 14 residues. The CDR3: CASTSGSGEGTQYF. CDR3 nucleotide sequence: TGTGCCAGCACCTCCGGGTCGGGGGAAGGGACCCAGTACTTC.

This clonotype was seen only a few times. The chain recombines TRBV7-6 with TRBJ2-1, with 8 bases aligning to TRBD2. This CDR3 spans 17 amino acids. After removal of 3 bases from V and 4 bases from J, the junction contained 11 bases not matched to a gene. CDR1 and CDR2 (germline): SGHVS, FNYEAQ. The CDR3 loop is CASSFPGGRPLYNEQFF. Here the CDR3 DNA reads TGTGCCAGCAGCTTCCCTGGCGGGAGGCCCCTTTACAATGAGCAGTTCTTC.

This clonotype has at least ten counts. The CDR3 sequence: CASSGDSTGELFF. In DNA form, the CDR3 reads TGTGCCAGCAGCGGGGACAGCACCGGGGAGCTGTTTTTT. This chain joins TRBV7-9 and TRBJ2-2, with 7 bases fitting TRBD1. V was clipped by 5 bases and J by 4 bases; unmatched bases: 1. CDR1 is SEHNR and CDR2 is FQNEAQ in the germline V gene (reference sequence). The CDR3 spans 13 residues.

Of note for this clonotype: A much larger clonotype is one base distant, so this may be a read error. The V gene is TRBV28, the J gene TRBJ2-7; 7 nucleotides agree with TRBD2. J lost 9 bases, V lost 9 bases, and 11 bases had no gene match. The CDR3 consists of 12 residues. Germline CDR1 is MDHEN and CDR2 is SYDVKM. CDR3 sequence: CASSAGISGQYF. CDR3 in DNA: TGTGCCAGTTCAGCGGGGATCAGCGGGCAGTACTTC.

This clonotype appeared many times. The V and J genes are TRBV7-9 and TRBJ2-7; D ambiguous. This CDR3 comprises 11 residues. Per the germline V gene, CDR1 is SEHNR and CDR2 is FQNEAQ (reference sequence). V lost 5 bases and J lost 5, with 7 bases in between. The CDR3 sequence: CASSIYDEQYF. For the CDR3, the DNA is TGTGCCAGCAGCATCTACGACGAGCAGTACTTC.

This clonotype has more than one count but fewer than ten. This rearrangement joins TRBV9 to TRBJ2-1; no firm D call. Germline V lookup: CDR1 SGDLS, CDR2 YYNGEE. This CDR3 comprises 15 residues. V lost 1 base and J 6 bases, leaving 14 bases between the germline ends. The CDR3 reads CASSVRSRGFNEQFF. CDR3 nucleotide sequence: TGTGCCAGCAGCGTAAGAAGCAGAGGCTTCAATGAGCAGTTCTTC.

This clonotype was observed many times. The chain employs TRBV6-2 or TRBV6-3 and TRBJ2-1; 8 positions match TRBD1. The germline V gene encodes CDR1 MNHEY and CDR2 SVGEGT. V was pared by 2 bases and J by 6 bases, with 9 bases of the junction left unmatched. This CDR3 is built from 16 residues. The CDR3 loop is CASSYAQGAWVNEQFF. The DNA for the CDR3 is TGTGCCAGCAGTTACGCTCAGGGGGCCTGGGTCAATGAGCAGTTCTTC.

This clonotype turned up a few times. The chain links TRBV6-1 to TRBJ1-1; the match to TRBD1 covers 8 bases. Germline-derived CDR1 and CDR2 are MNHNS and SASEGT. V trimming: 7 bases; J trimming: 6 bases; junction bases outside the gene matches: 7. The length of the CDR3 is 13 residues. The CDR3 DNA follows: TGTGCCAGCATCCCGACAGGGGCCCCTGAAGCTTTCTTT. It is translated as CASIPTGAPEAFF.

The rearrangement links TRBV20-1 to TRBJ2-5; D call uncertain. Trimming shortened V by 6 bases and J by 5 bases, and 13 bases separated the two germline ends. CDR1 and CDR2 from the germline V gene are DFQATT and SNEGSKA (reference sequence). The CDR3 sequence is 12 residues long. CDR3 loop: CSASVQWETQYF. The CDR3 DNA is TGCAGTGCCTCCGTCCAGTGGGAGACCCAGTACTTC.

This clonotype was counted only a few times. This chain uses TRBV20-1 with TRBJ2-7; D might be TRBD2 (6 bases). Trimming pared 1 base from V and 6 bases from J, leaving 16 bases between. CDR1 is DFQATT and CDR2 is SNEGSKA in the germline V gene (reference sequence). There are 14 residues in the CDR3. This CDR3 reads CSARVGGNEGEQYF. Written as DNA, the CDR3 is TGCAGTGCTAGAGTTGGAGGGAACGAGGGCGAGCAGTACTTC.

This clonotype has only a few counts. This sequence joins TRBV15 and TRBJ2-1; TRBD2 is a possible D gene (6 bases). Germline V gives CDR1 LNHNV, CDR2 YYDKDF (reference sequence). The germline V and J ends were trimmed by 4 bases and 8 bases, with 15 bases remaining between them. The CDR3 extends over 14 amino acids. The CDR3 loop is CATSKDIAAYEQFF. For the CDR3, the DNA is TGTGCCACCAGCAAAGATATAGCGGCCTATGAGCAGTTCTTC. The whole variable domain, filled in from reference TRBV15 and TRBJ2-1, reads DAMVIQNPRYQVTQFGKPVTLSCSQTLNHNVMYWYQQKSSQAPKLLFHYYDKDFNNEADTPDNFQSRRPNTSFCFLDIRSPGLGDTAMYLCATSKDIAAYEQFFGPGTRLTVL.

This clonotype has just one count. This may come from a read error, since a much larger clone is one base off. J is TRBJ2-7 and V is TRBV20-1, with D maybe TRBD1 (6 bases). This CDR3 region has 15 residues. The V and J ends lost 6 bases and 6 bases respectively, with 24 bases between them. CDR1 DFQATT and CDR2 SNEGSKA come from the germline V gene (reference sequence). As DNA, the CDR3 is TGCAGTGCCAAAGCAGGGGCAGGGAACGTCATCGAGCAGTACTTC. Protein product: CSAKAGAGNVIEQYF.

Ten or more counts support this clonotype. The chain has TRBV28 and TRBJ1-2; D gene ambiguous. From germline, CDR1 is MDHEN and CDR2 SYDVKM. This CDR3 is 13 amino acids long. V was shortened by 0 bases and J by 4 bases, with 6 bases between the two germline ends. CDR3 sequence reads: CASSLWGFYGYTF. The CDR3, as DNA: TGTGCCAGCAGTTTATGGGGGTTCTATGGCTACACCTTC.

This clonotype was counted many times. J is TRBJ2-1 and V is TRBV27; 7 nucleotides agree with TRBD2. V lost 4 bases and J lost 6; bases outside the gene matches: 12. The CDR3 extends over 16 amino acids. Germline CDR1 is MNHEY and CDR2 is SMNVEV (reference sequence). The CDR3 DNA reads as TGTGCCAGCAGTTACCCGGGTAGCGGGCCACTCAATGAGCAGTTCTTC. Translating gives CASSYPGSGPLNEQFF.

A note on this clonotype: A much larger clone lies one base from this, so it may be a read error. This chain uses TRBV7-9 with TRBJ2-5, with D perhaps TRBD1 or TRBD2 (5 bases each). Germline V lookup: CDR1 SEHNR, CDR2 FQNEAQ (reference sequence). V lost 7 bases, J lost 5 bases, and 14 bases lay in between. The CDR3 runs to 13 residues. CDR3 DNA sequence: TGTGCCAGCAACCTCGGGGCTACCGAGACCCAGTACTTC. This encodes CASNLGATETQYF.

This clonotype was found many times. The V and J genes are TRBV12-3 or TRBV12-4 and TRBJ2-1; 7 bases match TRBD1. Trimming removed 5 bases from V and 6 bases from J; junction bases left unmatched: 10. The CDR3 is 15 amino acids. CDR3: CASSPIGQVRNEQFF. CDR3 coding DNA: TGTGCCAGCAGTCCGATAGGACAGGTTCGCAATGAGCAGTTCTTC.

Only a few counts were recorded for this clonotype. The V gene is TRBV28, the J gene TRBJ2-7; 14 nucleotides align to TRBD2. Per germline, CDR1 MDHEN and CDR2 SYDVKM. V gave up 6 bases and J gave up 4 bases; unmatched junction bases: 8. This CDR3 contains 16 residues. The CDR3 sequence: CASRRLAGGPVYEQYF. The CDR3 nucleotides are TGTGCCAGCAGGAGACTAGCGGGAGGGCCCGTTTACGAGCAGTACTTC.

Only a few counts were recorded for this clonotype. The CDR3 nucleotides are TGTGCCAGTTCGGAAGGAGGAGGAGGGGTTGATGAGCAGTTCTTC. Its translation is CASSEGGGGVDEQFF. The rearrangement joins TRBV27 to TRBJ2-1; maybe TRBD2 (6 bases). V was pared by 9 bases and J by 8 bases, with 23 bases between. This CDR3 is built from 15 residues. Germline V gene lookup returns CDR1 MNHEY and CDR2 SMNVEV (reference sequence).